This T cell receptor (beta chain) emerged from a study of beta chain features in type 1 diabetes. With respect to this clone: Its antigen is undetermined.

All of the isolated RNA was reverse transcribed, so expressed TCRB transcripts were sequenced. TCRdb's copy holds only in-frame clones and misses some; the assay was immunoSEQ multiplex PCR. This table holds roughly 120,000 clones, 30% to 50% found once. The CDR3 spans 12 residues. Germline-derived CDR1 and CDR2 are SNHLY and FYNNEI. Trimming removed 4 bases at V and 8 bases at J, with 11 bases between. Broader study findings: Insertions were fewer and deletions more numerous at VDJ junctions in type 1 diabetes patients.

V and J are TRBV2 and TRBJ1-2, with no clear D. The TCR originated in a woman aged 18-30 years in good health. The sequenced sample was stem cell memory CD4+ T cells from blood. This CDR3 is CASSGGLSGYTF. The CDR3 coding sequence is TGTGCCAGCAGTGGAGGCTTGTCGGGCTACACCTTC. The whole variable domain, filled in from reference TRBV2 and TRBJ1-2, reads EPEVTQTPSHQVTQMGQEVILRCVPISNHLYFYWYRQILGQKVEFLVSFYNNEISEKSEIFDDQFSVERPDGSNFTLKIRSTKLEDSAMYFCASSGGLSGYTFGSGTRLTVV.